Below, 3 T cell receptor beta chains from the same sample are listed, as sequenced in a study of human T cells and chemical hapten exposure (dated by TCRdb to the early 2020s). The time point tag for this specimen amounts to: patch test 3, about 24 weeks after DPC sensitization. The treatment or condition label, as the study defines it: therapeutic diphenylcyclopropenone sensitization with weekly scalp DPC. Libraries were built with RACE. Instrument used: NextSeq 500. TCRdb took the public reads, trimmed them with fastp at Q25, ran MiXCR for clone calling and kept in-frame beta chains. Every CDR3 protein is listed once, alongside the most common genes and DNA of its rows. In this sample the table shows about 190,000 distinct CDR3 sequences, around a quarter of which occur a single time. The top ten clonotypes cover 2.5% of the sample. Sequencing was performed on whole blood, taken in connection with sensitization to the hapten diphenylcyclopropenone (DPC). The receptors derive from a woman aged 40 to 49 with alopecia areata. Some clones in this sample may be carry-over from other donors' samples.

This clonotype was observed a handful of times. V is TRBV28 and J is TRBJ2-5, with 10 bases matching TRBD1. The CDR3 covers 14 residues. Germline CDR1 reads MDHEN; CDR2 reads SYDVKM. V gave up 3 bases and J gave up 10 bases; unmatched junction bases: 8. The CDR3 loop reads CASSLPRQGAVQYF. The CDR3 bases are TGTGCCAGCAGTTTGCCTCGACAGGGGGCGGTCCAGTACTTC.

The CDR3 spells CSVTIRTSVENNEQFF. For the CDR3, the DNA is TGCAGCGTTACCATCAGGACTAGCGTGGAAAACAATGAGCAGTTCTTC. This chain uses TRBV29-1 with TRBJ2-1, with 9 bases that match TRBD2. The CDR3 sequence is 16 residues long. Germline trimming cut 5 bases from V and 5 bases from J; bases unmatched to any gene: 13. In germline, CDR1 is SQVTM, CDR2 ANQGSEA.

The chain links TRBV12-3 or TRBV12-4 to TRBJ2-1; 10 bases fit TRBD2. The V gene end was trimmed by 7 bases and the J gene end by 7 bases; junction bases not matched to a gene: 10. The CDR3 has 15 amino acids. CDR3 amino acids: CASTRAGGPSNEQFF. CDR3 DNA sequence: TGTGCCAGCACCCGAGCGGGAGGGCCTTCGAATGAGCAGTTCTTC.